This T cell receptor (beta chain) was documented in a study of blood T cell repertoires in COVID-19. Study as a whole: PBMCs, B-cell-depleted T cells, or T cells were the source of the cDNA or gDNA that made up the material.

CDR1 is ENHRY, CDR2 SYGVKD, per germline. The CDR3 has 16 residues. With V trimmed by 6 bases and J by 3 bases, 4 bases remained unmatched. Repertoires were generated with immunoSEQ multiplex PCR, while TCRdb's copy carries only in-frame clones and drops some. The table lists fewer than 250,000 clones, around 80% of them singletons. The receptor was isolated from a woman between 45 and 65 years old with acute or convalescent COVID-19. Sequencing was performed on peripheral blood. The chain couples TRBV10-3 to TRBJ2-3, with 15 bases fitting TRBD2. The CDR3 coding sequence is TGTGCCATCAGAGCCGGGACTAGCGGGAGGACAGATACGCAGTATTTT. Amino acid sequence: CAIRAGTSGRTDTQYF.